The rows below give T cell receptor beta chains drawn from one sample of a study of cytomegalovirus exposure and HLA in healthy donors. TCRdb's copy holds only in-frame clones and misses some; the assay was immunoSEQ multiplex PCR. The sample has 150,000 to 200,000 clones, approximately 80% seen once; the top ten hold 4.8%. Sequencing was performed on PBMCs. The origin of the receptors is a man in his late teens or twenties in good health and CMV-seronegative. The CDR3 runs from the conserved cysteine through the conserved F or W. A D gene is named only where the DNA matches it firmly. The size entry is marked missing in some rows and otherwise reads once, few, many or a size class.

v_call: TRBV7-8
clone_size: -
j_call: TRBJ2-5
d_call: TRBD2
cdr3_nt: TGTGCCAGCAGCTTAACGGGGGGGGGAGGGGAGACCCAGTACTTC
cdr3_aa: CASSLTGGGGETQYF

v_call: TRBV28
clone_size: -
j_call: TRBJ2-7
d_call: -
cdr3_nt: TGTGCCAGCACCCCGCCAGGTTACAACGAGCAGTACTTC
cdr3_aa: CASTPPGYNEQYF

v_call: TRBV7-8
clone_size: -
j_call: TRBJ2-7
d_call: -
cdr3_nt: TGTGCCAGCAGCTTATCAACAGACTACTACGAGCAGTACTTC
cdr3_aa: CASSLSTDYYEQYF

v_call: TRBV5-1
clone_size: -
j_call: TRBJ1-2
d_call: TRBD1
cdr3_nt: TGCGCCAGCAGCCGTGGACCGGGACAGGGATTTTATGGCTACACCTTC
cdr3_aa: CASSRGPGQGFYGYTF

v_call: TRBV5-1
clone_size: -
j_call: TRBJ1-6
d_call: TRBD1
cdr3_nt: TGCGCCAGCAGCGCGGGGACAGGGGAGCGTTCACCCCTCCACTTT
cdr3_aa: CASSAGTGERSPLHF

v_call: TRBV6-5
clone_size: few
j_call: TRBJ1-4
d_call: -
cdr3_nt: TGTGCCAGCAGACCATCAACAGGGAATCGCCTGTTTTTT
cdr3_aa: CASRPSTGNRLFF

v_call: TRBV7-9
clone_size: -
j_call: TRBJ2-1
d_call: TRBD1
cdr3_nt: TGTGCCAGCAGCTTTGATAGGGGCAGGGGGCATGAGCAGTTCTTC
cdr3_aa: CASSFDRGRGHEQFF

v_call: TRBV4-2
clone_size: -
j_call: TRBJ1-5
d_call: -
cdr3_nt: TGTGCCAGCAGCCAAGACATCTATAGCAATCAGCCCCAGCATTTT
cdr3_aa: CASSQDIYSNQPQHF

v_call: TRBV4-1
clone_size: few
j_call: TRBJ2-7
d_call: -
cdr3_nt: TGCGCCAGCACTGGGAGGGGGAGGTACGAGCAGTACTTC
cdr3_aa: CASTGRGRYEQYF

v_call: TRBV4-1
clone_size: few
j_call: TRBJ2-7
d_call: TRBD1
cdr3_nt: TGCGCCAGCAGCCAAGGAGACAGGGGAGTTAACGAGCAGTACTTC
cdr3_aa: CASSQGDRGVNEQYF

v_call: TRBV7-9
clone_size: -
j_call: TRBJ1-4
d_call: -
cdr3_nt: TGTTCCAGCAGCTCCCCGGGACACGGGTTAGGGAAACTGTTTTTT
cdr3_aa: CSSSSPGHGLGKLFF

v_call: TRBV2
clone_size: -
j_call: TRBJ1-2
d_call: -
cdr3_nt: TGTGCCAGCAAAGGAGTTTCGGGACTCCATAGTCACAACTTC
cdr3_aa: CASKGVSGLHSHNF

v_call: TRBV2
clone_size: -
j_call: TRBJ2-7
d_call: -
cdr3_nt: TGTGCCATCGGCGGGCCCCCACCCGAGCAGTACTTC
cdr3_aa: CAIGGPPPEQYF

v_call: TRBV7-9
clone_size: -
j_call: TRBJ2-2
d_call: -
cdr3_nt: TGTGCCAGCAGCTCCTTGATTGGACAGCCTCTCGGGGAGCTGTTTTTT
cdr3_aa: CASSSLIGQPLGELFF

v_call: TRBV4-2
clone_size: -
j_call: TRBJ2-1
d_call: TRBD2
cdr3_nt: TGTGCCAGCAGCCAGCGGACTAGCGGGGGCTCGATCTCCTACAATGAGCAGTTCTTC
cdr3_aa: CASSQRTSGGSISYNEQFF

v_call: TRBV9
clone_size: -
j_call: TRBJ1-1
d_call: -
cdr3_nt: TGTGCCAGCAGCGTAGTGGGGGCACGGAACACTGAAGCTTTCTTT
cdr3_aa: CASSVVGARNTEAFF

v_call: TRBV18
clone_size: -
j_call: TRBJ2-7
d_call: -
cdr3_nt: TGTGCCAGCTCCCCGAGAGCGAACCCCGGGGAAGAGCAGTACTTC
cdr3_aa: CASSPRANPGEEQYF